The 18 T cell receptor beta chains reported below all come from one sample, sequenced in a study of cytomegalovirus exposure and HLA in healthy donors. The PCR had 60 Vbeta and 13 Jbeta primers. Using immunoSEQ multiplex PCR, the repertoire was profiled, and TCRdb retains in-frame clones only, with some absent. The sample includes about 180,000 clones, around 77% seen only once; the top ten take 1.5% to 2%. Source material: PBMCs. The source is a woman in her twenties or thirties in good health and CMV-seronegative.

The CDR3, as DNA: TGTGCCAGCAGTCGGGACTCCGGAGGCACAGATACGCAGTATTTT. Protein product: CASSRDSGGTDTQYF. This chain connects TRBV2 to TRBJ2-3; maybe TRBD2 (6 bases). V was cut by 5 bases and J by 1 base, with 13 bases left in between. CDR1 is SNHLY, CDR2 FYNNEI, per germline. The CDR3 loop spans 15 amino acids.

The chain has TRBV4-2 and TRBJ2-7; the match to TRBD1 covers 9 bases. The trim removed 5 bases at V and 7 bases at J, leaving 6 bases unmatched. This CDR3 comprises 13 residues. Germline CDR1 is LGHNA and CDR2 is YNFKEQ. CDR3 sequence reads: CASSVWTGEEQYF. CDR3 sequence (DNA): TGTGCCAGCAGCGTCTGGACAGGGGAAGAGCAGTACTTC.

DNA of the CDR3: TGTGCCAGCAGCTTGGGGGGACTAGCGGGGGGACATGAGCAGTTCTTC. It is translated as CASSLGGLAGGHEQFF. V is TRBV5-4 and J is TRBJ2-1, with 15 nucleotides matching TRBD2. V shed 0 bases and J 8 bases; nucleotides not matched to a gene: 3. Germline CDR1 reads SGHNT; CDR2 reads YYREEE (reference sequence). The CDR3 is 16 amino acids.

This clone has more than one count but fewer than ten. V usage is TRBV19 and J usage is TRBJ2-6; possible D gene TRBD1, 5 bases. Deletions cut 4 bases from V and 2 bases from J, with 9 bases between. This CDR3 spans 15 amino acids. Germline V CDR1 and CDR2: LNHDA, SQIVND (reference sequence). DNA of the CDR3: TGTGCCAGTAGTACACAGGTCACTGGGGCCAACGTCCTGACTTTC. This encodes CASSTQVTGANVLTF.

The V gene is TRBV5-1, the J gene TRBJ2-2, with 9 bases matching TRBD1. The CDR3 extends over 16 amino acids. Losses at the gene ends were 4 bases for V and 4 bases for J; bases not matched to a gene: 8. CDR1 is SGHRS, CDR2 YFSETQ, per germline. The CDR3 here is CASSGWTGEVTGELFF. CDR3 coding DNA: TGCGCCAGCAGCGGTTGGACAGGGGAGGTCACCGGGGAGCTGTTTTTT. The full variable domain, rest sourced from reference TRBV5-1 and TRBJ2-2, is KAGVTQTPRYLIKTRGQQVTLSCSPISGHRSVSWYQQTPGQGLQFLFEYFSETQRNKGNFPGRFSGRQFSNSRSEMNVSTLELGDSALYLCASSGWTGEVTGELFFGEGSRLTVL.

The rearrangement links TRBV7-2 to TRBJ1-1, with D possibly being TRBD1 (6 bases). Germline-derived CDR1 and CDR2 are SGHTA and FQGNSA. The CDR3 covers 14 residues. Trimming pared 2 bases from V and 5 bases from J, leaving 12 bases between. The CDR3 coding sequence is TGTGCCAGCAGCTTACGGGGGGCGGGGACTGAAGCTTTCTTT. Its translation: CASSLRGAGTEAFF.

The chain is built from TRBV4-2 and TRBJ2-5; the D is unclear. Germline CDR1 LGHNA, CDR2 YNFKEQ. The V and J ends lost 1 base and 0 bases respectively, with 9 bases between them. The CDR3 is 15 residues long. For the CDR3, the DNA is TGTGCCAGCAGCCAAGTTAATCAGGACCAAGAGACCCAGTACTTC. Translated, it gives CASSQVNQDQETQYF.

The rearrangement joins TRBV5-1 to TRBJ1-2; 7 bases match TRBD1. The V gene's germline CDR1 is SGHRS and CDR2 YFSETQ. CDR3 length: 14 residues. The trim removed 4 bases at V and 4 bases at J, leaving 7 bases unmatched. The CDR3 here is CASSQDRMIYGYTF. The CDR3 bases are TGCGCCAGCAGCCAGGACAGGATGATCTATGGCTACACCTTC.

This clone was counted a few times. The V call is TRBV6-5, the J call TRBJ1-4; D is possibly TRBD1 (5 bases). The CDR3 loop spans 14 amino acids. Germline CDR1 MNHEY, CDR2 SVGAGI. V dropped 4 bases and J dropped 6 bases, with 12 bases sitting between them. The CDR3 reads CASSLGIGDEKLFF. The CDR3 DNA sequence: TGTGCCAGCAGTTTGGGAATAGGGGATGAAAAACTGTTTTTT.

The chain employs TRBV6-5 and TRBJ2-5; TRBD2 matches at 8 bases. The V gene's germline CDR1 is MNHEY and CDR2 SVGAGI. The CDR3 is 13 amino acids. V shed 6 bases, J shed 4 bases, and the junction held 4 bases outside the gene matches. Written as DNA, the CDR3 is TGTGCCAGCAGGACGAGCGGGGGAGAGACCCAGTACTTC. Translated: CASRTSGGETQYF.

The CDR3 loop is CASSVGQSAGELFF. The DNA of the CDR3 is TGTGCCAGCAGCGTCGGACAGAGCGCCGGGGAGCTGTTTTTT. The chain employs TRBV9 and TRBJ2-2; the D gene is possibly TRBD1 (6 bases). This CDR3 region has 14 residues. Germline V gene sequence: CDR1 SGDLS, CDR2 YYNGEE. The V gene lost 2 bases and the J gene lost 6 bases, with 11 bases spanning the gap. The entire variable domain, with the rest obtained from reference TRBV9 and TRBJ2-2, is as follows: DSGVTQTPKHLITATGQRVTLRCSPRSGDLSVYWYQQSLDQGLQFLIQYYNGEERAKGNILERFSAQQFPDLHSELNLSSLELGDSALYFCASSVGQSAGELFFGEGSRLTVL.

The chain joins TRBV5-1 to TRBJ2-7; 8 positions match TRBD1. Trimming cost V 2 bases and J 5 bases; bases outside gene matches: 9. The CDR3 sequence is 15 residues long. The germline gives CDR1 SGHRS, CDR2 YFSETQ. The CDR3 reads CASSFGTGGSHEQYF. CDR3 coding DNA: TGCGCCAGCAGCTTCGGGACAGGCGGCTCTCACGAGCAGTACTTC.

The chain carries TRBV5-1 and TRBJ2-2; 7 nucleotides match TRBD2. Germline V gene data show CDR1 as SGHRS and CDR2 as YFSETQ. The CDR3 sequence is 16 residues long. V lost 5 bases to trimming and J lost 1 base; unmatched junction nucleotides: 8. CDR3 sequence reads: CASSDPRGLNTGELFF. In nucleotides, the CDR3 is TGCGCCAGCAGTGATCCGCGGGGGTTGAACACCGGGGAGCTGTTTTTT.

V gene TRBV7-8 combines with J gene TRBJ2-1; 9 bases fit TRBD2. V was clipped by 1 base and J by 4 bases; unmatched bases: 8. The CDR3 is 17 amino acids. Germline V gene lookup returns CDR1 SGHVS and CDR2 FQNEAQ. The CDR3 reads CASSLEGAGGPYNEQFF. DNA for the CDR3: TGTGCCAGCAGCTTAGAGGGGGCGGGGGGGCCATACAATGAGCAGTTCTTC.

CDR3 sequence reads: CAIRDRGLMGVNTEAFF. In nucleotides, the CDR3 is TGTGCCATCAGGGACAGGGGGCTAATGGGGGTGAACACTGAAGCTTTCTTT. This chain links TRBV10-3 with TRBJ1-1; TRBD1 matches at 11 bases. Germline CDR1 ENHRY, CDR2 SYGVKD. There are 17 residues in the CDR3. The trim removed 6 bases at V and 0 bases at J, leaving 9 bases unmatched.

This clone was detected a few times. The rearrangement uses TRBV30 and TRBJ1-6; tentatively, D is TRBD1 (6 bases). V shed 0 bases and J shed 8 bases, with 14 bases lying between them. This CDR3 region has 15 residues. Germline V gene lookup returns CDR1 GTSNPN and CDR2 SVGIG (reference sequence). The CDR3 DNA reads TGTGCCTGGAGTGTAGGCGGCAGGGGAGATTCACCCCTCCACTTT. Its translation: CAWSVGGRGDSPLHF.

The V call is TRBV19, the J call TRBJ2-5, with 8 bases that match TRBD2. V lost 2 bases to trimming and J lost 4 bases; unmatched junction nucleotides: 6. This CDR3 has 15 residues. The germline CDR1 and CDR2 sequences are LNHDA and SQIVND (reference sequence). The CDR3 bases are TGTGCCAGTAGTATAATGGGGGCGGGAGGAGAGACCCAGTACTTC. It specifies CASSIMGAGGETQYF.

The rearrangement links TRBV6-5 to TRBJ1-1; 7 bases are a match to TRBD1. The CDR3 contains 15 residues. J gave up 4 bases and V 3 bases, and 8 bases lay outside the gene matches. CDR1 MNHEY and CDR2 SVGAGI come from the germline V gene. CDR3 nucleotide sequence: TGTGCCAGCAGTTATCAGGGGGATTTTGGCACTGAAGCTTTCTTT. It yields the protein CASSYQGDFGTEAFF.